The clone carrying this T cell receptor (beta chain) appeared many times. Its antigen is not known. TCR beta libraries were made by quantitative 5'-RACE with molecular barcodes. TCRdb re-analysed the 5' RACE reads in MiXCR, keeping a single row per CDR3 protein. The sample records more than 250,000 distinct CDR3 sequences, under 14% being singletons. This entry belongs to a study of CD8 T cells in ankylosing spondylitis. General study points: There was a TCR beta motif, made of several highly homologous variants, that appeared characteristic of ankylosing spondylitis blood. In reactive arthritis synovial fluid and blood, some motif variants had been reported before. Disease-linked clones were found to be CD8+ and relatively rare in peripheral blood.

Trimming cost V 0 bases and J 7 bases, with 13 bases left between them. The CDR3 is made up of 14 amino acids. Germline loops: CDR1 DFQATT, CDR2 SNEGSKA (reference sequence). Sequences were obtained from blood, either unsorted or a sorted T cell fraction (not recorded which). The chain carries TRBV20-1 and TRBJ1-5; D is perhaps TRBD1 (6 bases). The sequence was collected from a female donor with ankylosing spondylitis or in good health (not recorded which). DNA for the CDR3: TGCAGTGCTAGAGATCCAGGACAGAGGCAGCCCCAGCATTTT. Amino acids: CSARDPGQRQPQHF.